The 19 T cell receptor delta chains in this list originate from one sample, sequenced in a study of Vδ1+ human thymocytes. Broader study findings: Thymic TRG and TRD repertoires appeared highly polyclonal.

For these receptors, no antigen is known. Extracted RNA was reverse transcribed into cDNA. CDR3 amplicons came from multiplex PCR with pooled V-gene forward and constant-region reverse primers. TCRdb reanalysed the multiplex PCR reads with CATT. The data contain 80,000 or so delta-chain clones, around 30% of them singletons. The specimen was Vdelta1+ gamma-delta thymocytes from the thymus. This sample's subset: FACS-sorted CD3+ TCRalphabeta- TCRVdelta1+ TCRVdelta2- thymocytes. All receptors derive from a boy younger than two who had congenital heart surgery.

This clone was observed a handful of times. V and J are TRDV1 and TRDJ1, with 7 bases matching TRDD2. The CDR3 totals 14 residues. The germline gives CDR1 TSWWSYY, CDR2 QGS. After removal of 4 bases from V and 7 bases from J, the junction contained 9 bases not matched to a gene. The chain's CDR3 is CALGVSYLTGKLIF. The CDR3, as DNA: TGTGCTCTTGGGGTTTCCTACCTTACTGGTAAACTCATCTTT.

The chain carries TRDV1 and TRDJ1; unclear D gene. The V end was cut by 9 bases, the J end by 7 bases, with 18 bases between. The CDR3 spans 13 residues. Germline CDR1 reads TSWWSYY; CDR2 reads QGS. CDR3 loop: CALRGTPRGKLIF. The DNA for the CDR3 is TGTGCTCTCCGGGGTACCCCTCGGGGTAAACTCATCTTT.

This clone was seen only a few times. The chain joins TRDV1 to TRDJ1; TRDD3 aligns across 10 bases. The V segment lost 2 bases and the J segment 7 bases; nucleotides outside the gene matches: 13. The CDR3 is 17 amino acids. In germline, CDR1 is TSWWSYY, CDR2 QGS. CDR3 DNA: TGTGCTCTTGGGGAAAGTGTCCTTACTGGGGGATCGAGTAAACTCATCTTT. As protein: CALGESVLTGGSSKLIF.

The sample holds a few counts of this clone. The V gene is TRDV1, the J gene TRDJ1; 13 nucleotides line up with TRDD3. The V gene end was trimmed by 2 bases and the J gene end by 5 bases; junction bases not matched to a gene: 35. Germline CDR1 is TSWWSYY and CDR2 is QGS. This CDR3 is built from 26 residues. CDR3 nucleotides: TGTGCTCTTGGGGAATGCTTTACAGATTCCCCCCATCTACTGGGGGATACGCGAGGTTTCCAGGATAAACTCATCTTT. It codes for CALGECFTDSPHLLGDTRGFQDKLIF.

The chain employs TRDV1 and TRDJ1, with 8 bases matching TRDD3. V lost 2 bases to trimming and J lost 0 bases; unmatched junction nucleotides: 35. The CDR3 sequence is 26 residues long. CDR1 and CDR2 from the germline V gene are TSWWSYY and QGS. The CDR3 nucleotides are TGTGCTCTTGGGGAATTACGGAGGAGGCGGGCGTACTGGGGGTCCCAAAAACAAACTTACACCGATAAACTCATCTTT. Translated: CALGELRRRRAYWGSQKQTYTDKLIF.

This clone was seen a handful of times. This chain links TRDV1 with TRDJ1; 7 positions agree with TRDD2. Germline lookup yields CDR1 TSWWSYY and CDR2 QGS. V trimming: 1 base; J trimming: 3 bases; junction bases outside the gene matches: 14. This CDR3 region has 18 residues. The CDR3 coding sequence is TGTGCTCTTGGGGAACCGTTTTTGCCTTCCTGTTCGTCCGATAAACTCATCTTT. This encodes CALGEPFLPSCSSDKLIF.

About this clone: Germline and junction disagree at one end, which may indicate a read error. The V gene is TRDV2, the J gene TRDJ1, with D possibly TRDD3 on 5 matching bases. The CDR3 is 16 residues long. Germline V lookup: CDR1 GEAIGNYY, CDR2 EKD. For the CDR3, the DNA is TGTGCCTGTGACACCGGGTGGGGAGTTTTTTGCGATAAACCCATCTTT. Amino acids: CACDTGWGVFCDKPIF.

This rearrangement joins TRDV1 to TRDJ1, with 7 bases aligning to TRDD2. V lost 0 bases to trimming and J lost 5 bases; unmatched junction nucleotides: 18. This CDR3 is 19 amino acids long. CDR1 TSWWSYY and CDR2 QGS come from the germline V gene. The DNA for the CDR3 is TGTGCTCTTGGGGAACTATCTACCCACATTTCCTACGGCGGGGATAAACTCATCTTT. It encodes CALGELSTHISYGGDKLIF.

V gene TRDV1 combines with J gene TRDJ1, with D maybe TRDD3 (6 bases). CDR3 length: 17 amino acids. Germline lookup yields CDR1 TSWWSYY and CDR2 QGS. V dropped 2 bases and J dropped 0 bases, with 16 bases sitting between them. CDR3 sequence: CALGEMKGISYTDKLIF. The CDR3, as DNA: TGTGCTCTTGGGGAAATGAAGGGGATCTCGTACACCGATAAACTCATCTTT.

This chain joins TRDV1 and TRDJ1; the D gene is possibly TRDD3 (6 bases). V was pared by 2 bases and J by 0 bases, with 22 bases between. The germline V gene encodes CDR1 TSWWSYY and CDR2 QGS. CDR3 length equals 19 residues. CDR3 DNA sequence: TGTGCTCTTGGGGAAAGTATAGGACGAGCTGGGGTTAACACCGATAAACTCATCTTT. Protein product: CALGESIGRAGVNTDKLIF.

This chain uses TRDV1 with TRDJ1; 9 bases agree with TRDD2. Germline V gene lookup returns CDR1 TSWWSYY and CDR2 QGS. The V gene end was trimmed by 3 bases and the J gene end by 0 bases; junction bases not matched to a gene: 20. The CDR3 totals 21 residues. The CDR3 region is CALGELPSYVSGSYYTDKLIF. DNA for the CDR3: TGTGCTCTTGGGGAGCTCCCTTCCTACGTGAGTGGGAGTTACTACACCGATAAACTCATCTTT.

The gene calls are TRDV2 and TRDJ1; 12 nucleotides match TRDD3. With V trimmed by 3 bases and J by 3 bases, 13 bases remained unmatched. The length of the CDR3 is 18 residues. The germline gives CDR1 GEAIGNYY, CDR2 EKD. The DNA of the CDR3 is TGTGCCTGTGACCCCGGAGGGTACTGGGGGATACAGGCCGATAAACTCATCTTT. As protein: CACDPGGYWGIQADKLIF.

The V gene is TRDV1, the J gene TRDJ1, with TRDD3 matching over 8 bases. Trimming took 0 bases from V and 0 from J; bases not matched to a gene: 21. The CDR3 covers 22 residues. The germline CDR1 and CDR2 sequences are TSWWSYY and QGS. The CDR3 spells CALGELCSQAGGPSGYTDKLIF. CDR3 DNA sequence: TGTGCTCTTGGGGAACTATGTTCCCAGGCTGGGGGACCCTCCGGGTACACCGATAAACTCATCTTT.

Only a few counts were recorded for this clone. The chain recombines TRDV1 with TRDJ1, with D uncertain. This CDR3 has 15 amino acids. CDR1 TSWWSYY and CDR2 QGS come from the germline V gene. The V and J ends lost 1 base and 3 bases respectively, with 12 bases between them. The CDR3, as DNA: TGTGCTCTTGGGGAACGAAGCCGGTTGCCCGATAAACTCATCTTT. Amino acids: CALGERSRLPDKLIF.

The gene calls are TRDV1 and TRDJ1; TRDD3 aligns across 13 bases. In germline, CDR1 is TSWWSYY, CDR2 QGS. The V and J ends lost 3 bases and 1 base, in that order; junction bases with no gene match: 23. The CDR3 spans 23 residues. The CDR3 DNA reads as TGTGCTCTTGGGGACCTGCGGTCCCGCTACTGGGGGATACGCGACGAATTCACCGATAAACTCATCTTT. Protein: CALGDLRSRYWGIRDEFTDKLIF.

This rearrangement joins TRDV1 to TRDJ1, with 9 nucleotides matching TRDD3. CDR1 is TSWWSYY, CDR2 QGS, per germline. This CDR3 contains 19 residues. Trimming at V came to 3 bases and at J to 8 bases, leaving 22 bases not matched to a gene. The CDR3 spells CALGELVPLLLGESPKLIF. CDR3 nucleotide sequence: TGTGCTCTTGGGGAGCTCGTTCCCCTTTTACTGGGGGAAAGCCCCAAACTCATCTTT.

This clone was observed a handful of times. The chain couples TRDV1 to TRDJ1; 13 bases fit TRDD3. V dropped 0 bases and J dropped 0; count of bases not matched to a gene: 25. Germline values: CDR1 TSWWSYY, CDR2 QGS. The CDR3 is 25 amino acids. The CDR3, as DNA: TGTGCTCTTGGGGAACTCCTCCTTCCTAGGGTCCGTACTGGGGGATACGGCCTGTACACCGATAAACTCATCTTT. The encoded protein is CALGELLLPRVRTGGYGLYTDKLIF.

V is TRDV1 and J is TRDJ1; D perhaps matches TRDD3 (6 bases). CDR3 length equals 12 residues. The germline V and J ends were trimmed by 8 bases and 4 bases, with 11 bases remaining between them. Germline V gene data show CDR1 as TSWWSYY and CDR2 as QGS. The CDR3 bases are TGTGCTCTTCCTAAGGGGGACGATAAACTCATCTTT. Translating it yields CALPKGDDKLIF.

The genes are TRDV1 and TRDJ1; maybe TRDD3 (6 bases). V was shortened by 8 bases and J by 0 bases, with 31 bases between the two germline ends. The CDR3 totals 20 residues. CDR1 TSWWSYY and CDR2 QGS come from the germline V gene. CDR3 loop: CALTSNLKPSGRGNTDKLIF. As DNA, the CDR3 is TGTGCTCTTACCTCCAACTTAAAACCATCAGGGAGGGGGAACACCGATAAACTCATCTTT.